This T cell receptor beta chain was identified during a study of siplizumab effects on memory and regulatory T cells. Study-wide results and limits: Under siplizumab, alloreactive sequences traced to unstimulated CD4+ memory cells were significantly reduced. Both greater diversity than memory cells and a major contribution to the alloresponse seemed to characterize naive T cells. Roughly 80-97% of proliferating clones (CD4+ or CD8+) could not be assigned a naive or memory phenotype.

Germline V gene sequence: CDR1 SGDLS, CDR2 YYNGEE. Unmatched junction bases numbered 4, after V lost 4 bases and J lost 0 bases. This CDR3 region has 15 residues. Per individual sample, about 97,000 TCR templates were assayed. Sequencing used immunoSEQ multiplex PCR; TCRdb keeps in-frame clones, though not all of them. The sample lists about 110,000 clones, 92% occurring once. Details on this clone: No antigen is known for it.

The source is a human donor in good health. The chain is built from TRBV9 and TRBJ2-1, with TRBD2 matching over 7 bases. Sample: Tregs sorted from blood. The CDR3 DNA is TGTGCCAGCAGCTTACTAGCGTCCTCCTACAATGAGCAGTTCTTC. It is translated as CASSLLASSYNEQFF.